The text below deals with one TCR beta chain. These data are taken from a study of blood T cell repertoires in COVID-19. This study enrolled people aged about 18 to 90 from about two dozen US geographic areas. Germline V gives CDR1 SQVTM, CDR2 ANQGSEA. There are 14 residues in the CDR3. The trim removed 2 bases at V and 7 bases at J, leaving 7 bases unmatched. Original processing methods: It was from reference gene primer amplification that nucleated cell counts were estimated. Here immunoSEQ multiplex PCR was the method, and the copy in TCRdb shows in-frame clones only, minus some. The V and J calls and clone size are taken from that table; D and trimming were inferred from the DNA. This table holds 300,000 to 400,000 clones, 70% to 90% found once.

This receptor was obtained from a middle-aged woman with acute COVID-19. This chain links TRBV29-1 with TRBJ2-3; TRBD2 matches at 9 bases. The sequenced sample consisted of PBMCs or T cells enriched from blood (not recorded which). The CDR3 loop reads CSVERASGANTQYF. The CDR3 DNA reads TGCAGCGTTGAAAGGGCTAGCGGGGCAAATACGCAGTATTTT.